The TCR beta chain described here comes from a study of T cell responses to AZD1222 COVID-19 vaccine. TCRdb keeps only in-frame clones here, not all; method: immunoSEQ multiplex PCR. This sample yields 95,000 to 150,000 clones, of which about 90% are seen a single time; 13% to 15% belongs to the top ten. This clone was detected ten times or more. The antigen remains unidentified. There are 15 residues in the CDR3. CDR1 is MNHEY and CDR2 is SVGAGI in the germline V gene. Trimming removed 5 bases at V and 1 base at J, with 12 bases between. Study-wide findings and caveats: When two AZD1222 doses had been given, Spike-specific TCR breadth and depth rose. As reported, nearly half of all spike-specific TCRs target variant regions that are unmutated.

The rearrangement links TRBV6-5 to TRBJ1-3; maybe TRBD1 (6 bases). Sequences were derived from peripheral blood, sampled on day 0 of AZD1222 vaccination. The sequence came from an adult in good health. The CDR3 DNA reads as TGTGCCAGCAGTCCCCGGCAGGGGTCTGGAAACACCATATATTTT. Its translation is CASSPRQGSGNTIYF.